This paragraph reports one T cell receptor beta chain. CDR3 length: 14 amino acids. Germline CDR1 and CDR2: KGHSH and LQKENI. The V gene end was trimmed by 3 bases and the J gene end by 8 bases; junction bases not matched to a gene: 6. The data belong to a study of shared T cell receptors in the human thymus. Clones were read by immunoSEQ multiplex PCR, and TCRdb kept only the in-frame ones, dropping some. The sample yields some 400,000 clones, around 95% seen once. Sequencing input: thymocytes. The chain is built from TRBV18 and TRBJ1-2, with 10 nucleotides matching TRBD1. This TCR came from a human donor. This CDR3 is CASSPGTGDKGYTF. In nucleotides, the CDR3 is TGTGCCAGCTCACCCGGGACAGGGGATAAGGGCTACACCTTC.